This is a list of T cell receptor beta chains from one sample in a study of blood T cell repertoires in COVID-19. The protocol was immunoSEQ multiplex PCR, while the TCRdb copy is restricted to in-frame clones and leaves out a portion. The profile shows 65,000 to 90,000 clones, around 69% of them singletons. The sequencing input was peripheral blood. Receptor source: a man aged 65-85 years with active or convalescent COVID-19. Both conserved end residues are part of each CDR3. The D gene is left open where the match is weak. A clone size is listed for some rows: how often the clone was seen (once, few, many), or a class if it is expanded.

V	J	D	size	CDR3	DNA
TRBV5-5	TRBJ1-5	NA	few	CASSLTHSSNQPQHF	TGTGCCAGCAGCTTGACCCACTCGTCGAATCAGCCCCAGCATTTT
TRBV5-1	TRBJ1-1	NA	NA	CASSSDSNTEAFF	TGCGCCAGCAGCTCGGACAGTAACACTGAAGCTTTCTTT
TRBV2	TRBJ1-4	NA	NA	CASKGTGGEKLFF	TGTGCCAGCAAGGGTACAGGTGGTGAAAAACTGTTTTTT
TRBV14	TRBJ2-1	NA	NA	CASSHLVSGKDEQFF	TGTGCCAGCAGCCACCTAGTCAGTGGTAAGGATGAGCAGTTCTTC
TRBV5-4	TRBJ2-3	TRBD2	NA	CATKTTGGAVDTQYF	TGTGCCACCAAGACAACGGGGGGGGCCGTAGATACGCAGTATTTT
TRBV7-9	TRBJ2-2	NA	NA	CASKGRTGELFF	TGTGCCAGCAAGGGGAGGACCGGGGAGCTGTTTTTT
TRBV11-3	TRBJ2-7	TRBD2	NA	CASSFQRTSGGEQYF	TGTGCCAGCAGCTTCCAAAGGACTAGCGGGGGGGAGCAGTACTTC
TRBV5-1	TRBJ2-3	TRBD2	NA	CASSSAGASTDTQYF	TGCGCCAGCAGCTCAGCGGGGGCCAGCACAGATACGCAGTATTTT
TRBV28	TRBJ2-7	TRBD2	NA	CASSSPGLADYEQYF	TGTGCCAGCAGTTCTCCGGGACTAGCGGATTACGAGCAGTACTTC
TRBV6-4	TRBJ1-6	NA	NA	CASSATSGNSPLHF	TGTGCCAGCAGTGCGACCAGCGGAAATTCACCCCTCCACTTT
TRBV12-3/TRBV12-4	TRBJ1-3	NA	few	CASSRSGNTIYF	TGTGCCAGCAGTCGCTCTGGAAACACCATATATTTT
TRBV2	TRBJ1-5	NA	NA	CASTQGFSNQPQHF	TGTGCCAGCACCCAGGGTTTCAGCAATCAGCCCCAGCATTTT
TRBV2	TRBJ2-1	TRBD1	NA	CASRDGQGGLEQFF	TGTGCCAGCAGAGACGGACAGGGGGGACTTGAGCAGTTCTTC
TRBV30	TRBJ1-5	TRBD1	NA	CAWSAPDRGYNQPQHF	TGTGCCTGGAGTGCCCCAGACAGGGGCTACAATCAGCCCCAGCATTTT
TRBV6-5	TRBJ2-3	TRBD2	few	CASSYSSGLTDTQYF	TGTGCCAGCAGTTACTCTAGCGGGCTCACAGATACGCAGTATTTT
TRBV5-1	TRBJ2-7	NA	NA	CASSLVQGYEQYF	TGCGCCAGCAGCTTGGTACAGGGTTACGAGCAGTACTTC
TRBV6-4	TRBJ2-2	NA	NA	CASSDEVDTGELFF	TGTGCCAGCAGTGACGAGGTTGACACCGGGGAGCTGTTTTTT
TRBV10-1	TRBJ2-3	NA	NA	CASSEERTGTDTQYF	TGCGCCAGCAGTGAGGAGCGGACTGGCACAGATACGCAGTATTTT
TRBV28	TRBJ1-2	NA	NA	CASSLKLWGVYTF	TGTGCCAGCAGTCTAAAGCTCTGGGGCGTATACACCTTC
TRBV27	TRBJ1-6	TRBD1	NA	CASSSPGGYNSPLHF	TGTGCCAGCAGTTCTCCAGGGGGCTATAATTCACCCCTCCACTTT
TRBV5-6	TRBJ2-1	TRBD2	NA	CASSLNPGLAVYNEQFF	TGTGCCAGCAGCTTGAACCCGGGACTAGCGGTTTACAATGAGCAGTTCTTC
TRBV2	TRBJ2-7	TRBD2	NA	CASTGLATYEQYF	TGTGCCAGTACTGGACTAGCGACCTACGAGCAGTACTTC
TRBV6-5	TRBJ2-7	NA	NA	CASNLQRDYEQYF	TGTGCCAGCAACCTCCAGCGCGACTACGAGCAGTACTTC
TRBV2	TRBJ2-5	NA	NA	CASSSRQSQETQYF	TGTGCCAGCAGTTCAAGACAGTCCCAAGAGACCCAGTACTTC
TRBV7-8	TRBJ1-6	TRBD1	NA	CASTTSGGAVNSPLHF	TGTGCCAGCACCACCTCAGGGGGCGCCGTAAATTCACCCCTCCACTTT
TRBV2	TRBJ1-2	TRBD1	NA	CASSGTGHGYTF	TGTGCCAGCAGTGGGACAGGGCATGGCTACACCTTC
TRBV5-1	TRBJ2-5	NA	NA	CASSGGQQETQYF	TGCGCCAGCAGCGGCGGACAACAAGAGACCCAGTACTTC
TRBV28	TRBJ1-2	NA	NA	CASSDRLYGYTF	TGTGCCAGCAGCGACAGACTCTATGGCTACACCTTC
TRBV10-3	TRBJ2-1	NA	NA	CASSSGGVRGNEQFF	TGTGCCTCGTCGAGCGGGGGCGTCAGGGGGAATGAGCAGTTCTTC
TRBV10-3	TRBJ1-1	TRBD1	NA	CAISAGTGDTEAFF	TGTGCCATCAGCGCCGGGACAGGGGACACTGAAGCTTTCTTT
TRBV10-3	TRBJ1-6	TRBD1	NA	CAISRDRGYSPLHF	TGTGCCATCAGTAGGGACAGGGGATATTCACCCCTCCACTTT
TRBV7-7	TRBJ2-5	TRBD1	NA	CASSLYRTGGRETQYF	TGTGCCAGCAGCTTATATCGTACAGGGGGCAGGGAGACCCAGTACTTC
TRBV2	TRBJ1-2	NA	NA	CASSEEAGRGYGYTF	TGTGCCAGCAGTGAAGAAGCAGGCAGGGGCTATGGCTACACCTTC
TRBV3-1/TRBV3-2	TRBJ1-6	NA	NA	CASSQGEGYYNSPLHF	TGTGCCAGCAGCCAAGGAGAGGGCTACTATAATTCACCCCTCCACTTT
TRBV20-1	TRBJ2-3	NA	NA	CSARSDTQYF	TGCAGTGCTAGGTCGGATACGCAGTATTTT
TRBV2	TRBJ1-5	NA	NA	CASSFDNSNQPQHF	TGTGCCAGCAGCTTCGACAATAGCAATCAGCCCCAGCATTTT
TRBV2	TRBJ1-2	TRBD1	NA	CASTPRQGDGYTF	TGTGCCAGCACCCCTCGACAGGGGGACGGCTACACCTTC
TRBV7-2	TRBJ2-7	NA	once	CASTRLYEQYF	TGTGCCAGCACCAGATTATACGAGCAGTACTTC
TRBV5-4	TRBJ2-3	NA	NA	CASSLALDSSTDTQYF	TGTGCCAGCAGCTTGGCCTTAGACAGCAGCACAGATACGCAGTATTTT
TRBV10-3	TRBJ1-4	TRBD1	NA	CAISDRGEKLFF	TGTGCCATCAGTGACAGGGGGGAAAAACTGTTTTTT
TRBV14	TRBJ2-1	NA	NA	CASSPRRYNEQFF	TGTGCCAGCAGCCCGCGGAGGTACAATGAGCAGTTCTTC
TRBV28	TRBJ1-5	NA	once	CASSLLVDQPQHF	TGTGCCAGCAGTTTATTGGTAGATCAGCCCCAGCATTTT
TRBV28	TRBJ1-6	NA	NA	CASTPRGSSYNSPLHF	TGTGCCAGCACCCCACGTGGGAGCTCCTATAATTCACCCCTCCACTTT
TRBV3-1/TRBV3-2	TRBJ2-2	NA	NA	CASSKGRSGELFF	TGTGCCAGCAGCAAAGGGCGGAGCGGGGAGCTGTTTTTT
TRBV7-9	TRBJ2-5	NA	many	CASSGSSTQYF	TGTGCCAGCAGCGGTAGTAGTACCCAGTACTTC
TRBV30	TRBJ1-5	NA	few	CAWSALNNQPQHF	TGTGCCTGGAGCGCACTGAACAATCAGCCCCAGCATTTT
TRBV29-1	TRBJ1-2	TRBD1	once	CSGGEDRENGYTF	TGCAGCGGGGGTGAGGACAGGGAAAATGGCTACACCTTC
TRBV6-6	TRBJ2-7	NA	once	CASRSWGRDEQYF	TGTGCCAGCAGGTCGTGGGGCAGGGACGAGCAGTACTTC
TRBV19	TRBJ2-3	TRBD1	few	CASSPQGGTDTQYF	TGTGCCAGTAGTCCCCAGGGGGGCACAGATACGCAGTATTTT
TRBV6-5	TRBJ1-5	TRBD1	few	CASSQERGRQPQHF	TGTGCCAGCAGTCAGGAGAGGGGGCGTCAGCCCCAGCATTTT
TRBV7-2	TRBJ2-3	TRBD2	few	CASSLEASGDTDTQYF	TGTGCCAGCAGCTTAGAGGCTAGCGGGGACACAGATACGCAGTATTTT
TRBV7-3	TRBJ1-4	NA	NA	CASSLRPGEKLFF	TGTGCCAGCAGCTTAAGGCCTGGTGAAAAACTGTTTTTT
TRBV5-1	TRBJ2-1	NA	NA	CASSLVPGSSYNEQFF	TGCGCCAGCAGCTTGGTGCCGGGGAGCTCCTACAATGAGCAGTTCTTC
TRBV6-5	TRBJ1-2	NA	few	CASSYSGSSYGYTF	TGTGCCAGCAGTTACTCCGGTTCCTCCTATGGCTACACCTTC
TRBV5-5	TRBJ2-7	TRBD1	NA	CASSLGGQGTFLYEQYF	TGTGCCAGCAGCTTGGGAGGACAGGGGACATTTCTGTACGAGCAGTACTTC